This is a list of T cell receptor beta chains from one sample in a study of cytomegalovirus exposure and HLA in healthy donors. TCRdb's copy holds only in-frame clones and misses some; the assay was immunoSEQ multiplex PCR. The sample shows approximately 210,000 clones, 87% of them seen only once. Specimen: PBMCs. Receptors were obtained from a young man in good health and CMV-seronegative. The CDR3 runs from the conserved cysteine through the conserved F or W.

J: TRBJ1-3; V: TRBV27; length: 15; CDR3: CASSLYRGAGNTIYF
J: TRBJ2-1; V: TRBV11-2; length: 17; CDR3: CASSERTSGSSYNEQFF
J: TRBJ1-1; V: TRBV7-9; length: 18; CDR3: CASSLVPGQGLGSTEAFF
J: TRBJ2-7; V: TRBV5-1; length: 16; CDR3: CASSLESGLATYEQYF
J: TRBJ2-5; V: TRBV4-1; length: 19; CDR3: CASSQGGGGGELTGGTQYF
J: TRBJ1-1; V: TRBV5-5; length: 14; CDR3: CASSQYDRNTEAFF
J: TRBJ2-2; V: TRBV4-1; length: 12; CDR3: CASSQTAGELFF
J: TRBJ1-2; V: TRBV5-1; length: 14; CDR3: CASSTSSRRESYTF
J: TRBJ2-1; V: TRBV18; length: 14; CDR3: CASSPRTGRNEQFF
J: TRBJ2-7; V: TRBV27; length: 16; CDR3: CASSFTRPSSSYEQYF
J: TRBJ2-1; V: TRBV6-1; length: 12; CDR3: CASSDRTPEQFF
J: TRBJ1-2; V: TRBV5-6; length: 15; CDR3: CASSRGKGSPGGYTF
J: TRBJ2-2; V: TRBV12-2; length: 15; CDR3: CARGGRAVWGGELFF
J: TRBJ1-1; V: TRBV5-4; length: 14; CDR3: CASSFNPVNTEAFF
J: TRBJ2-1; V: TRBV7-6; length: 15; CDR3: CASSLEGQGVDEQFF
J: TRBJ2-7; V: TRBV5-6; length: 14; CDR3: CASSLTSRTYEQYF
J: TRBJ2-7; V: TRBV9; length: 13; CDR3: CASSVGTVGEQYF
J: TRBJ2-5; V: TRBV2; length: 15; CDR3: CASSPAGVRTETQYF
J: TRBJ2-3; V: TRBV5-8; length: 16; CDR3: CASSLGSGSFTDTQYF
J: TRBJ2-1; V: TRBV4-2; length: 17; CDR3: CASSPSGDRGIFNEQFF
J: TRBJ1-1; V: TRBV7-8; length: 12; CDR3: CASSLAETEAFF
J: TRBJ2-7; V: TRBV4-2; length: 15; CDR3: CASSQEGTSPYEQYF
J: TRBJ1-1; V: TRBV29-1; length: 14; CDR3: CSVGGGTLTHEAFF
J: TRBJ2-5; V: TRBV2; length: 13; CDR3: CASSDGGRETQYF
J: TRBJ2-1; V: TRBV11-2; length: 14; CDR3: CASSSPTGFNEQFF
J: TRBJ2-7; V: TRBV7-8; length: 13; CDR3: CASSGDRGDEQYF
J: TRBJ2-7; V: TRBV11-3; length: 14; CDR3: CASSLDRWATEQYF
J: TRBJ2-3; V: TRBV10-2; length: 16; CDR3: CASRDLRAGGFDTQYF
J: TRBJ1-1; V: TRBV9; length: 14; CDR3: CASSVVINSVEAFF
J: TRBJ1-2; V: TRBV19; length: 15; CDR3: CASSIPIDRVYGYTF
J: TRBJ2-5; V: TRBV6-6; length: 16; CDR3: CASSQGQGWVGETQYF
J: TRBJ2-3; V: TRBV11-2; length: 14; CDR3: CASSLVLAGDTQYF
J: TRBJ2-5; V: TRBV30; length: 16; CDR3: CAWGLNSGRQQETQYF
J: TRBJ1-2; V: TRBV12-5; length: 12; CDR3: CASGQSNYGYTF
J: TRBJ2-7; V: TRBV5-4; length: 15; CDR3: CASSLTGTANYEQYF
J: TRBJ2-2; V: TRBV5-1; length: 17; CDR3: CASSLGDRAGSTGELFF
J: TRBJ2-7; V: TRBV5-1; length: 15; CDR3: CASSYSTGGAYEQYF
J: TRBJ2-3; V: TRBV5-1; length: 17; CDR3: CASSKQLAGGTTDTQYF
J: TRBJ1-2; V: TRBV7-9; length: 13; CDR3: CASSLDGQGFLTF
J: TRBJ2-2; V: TRBV14; length: 16; CDR3: CASSPSKRGNTGELFF
J: TRBJ2-3; V: TRBV11-2; length: 15; CDR3: CASSLTGTGPDTQYF
J: TRBJ2-3; V: TRBV2; length: 14; CDR3: CASSEGRGLDTQYF
J: TRBJ1-2; V: TRBV6-1; length: 14; CDR3: CASRWTGANYGYTF
J: TRBJ2-7; V: TRBV27; length: 16; CDR3: CASSWRVGSGGYEQYF
J: TRBJ1-3; V: TRBV4-3; length: 16; CDR3: CAGSQTISGQGNTIYF
J: TRBJ1-2; V: TRBV5-1; length: 14; CDR3: CASSHGTAGYGYTF
J: TRBJ2-3; V: TRBV5-5; length: 14; CDR3: CASSLAGGTDTQYF
J: TRBJ1-2; V: TRBV28; length: 15; CDR3: CATTQDGGRDYGYTF
J: TRBJ2-3; V: TRBV4-3; length: 14; CDR3: CASSLVAGADTQYF
J: TRBJ2-2; V: TRBV5-4; length: 18; CDR3: CASSLGLSGGRNTGELFF
J: TRBJ2-1; V: TRBV4-1; length: 16; CDR3: CASSQEEGASYNEQFF